A selection of T cell receptor beta chains follows, all from one sample in a study of T cell responses to AZD1222 COVID-19 vaccine. Libraries were prepared by immunoSEQ multiplex PCR; TCRdb keeps only in-frame clonotypes and omits some of them. The sample comprises about 270,000 clones, 90% to 95% of which are singletons, and around 0.6% rests with the top ten. Source: peripheral blood, taken 28 days after the second AZD1222 dose. These receptors were taken from an adult who received the AZD1222 COVID-19 vaccine. CDR3s include the opening cysteine and the closing phenylalanine or tryptophan. Fields, in order: J gene, D gene, CDR3 length, clone size, V gene, CDR3 DNA, CDR3 protein. The D gene is left open where the match is weak. Only part of the rows carry a size: once, few, many, or a class if the clone is expanded.

>TRBJ1-2|-|16|-|TRBV19
TGTGCCAGTAGTAAAACTGTAGGGGGTTCTTTTGCTGGCTACACCTTC
CASSKTVGGSFAGYTF
>TRBJ1-1|-|14|-|TRBV6-1
TGTGCCAGCAGTGACGGGATTACGAACACTGAAGCTTTCTTT
CASSDGITNTEAFF
>TRBJ1-5|-|14|-|TRBV5-5
TGTGCCAGCAGCTTGACAGTTTTCGGTCAGCCCCAGCATTTT
CASSLTVFGQPQHF
>TRBJ2-2|TRBD2|16|once|TRBV29-1
TGCAGCGTTGAGGTAGCGGGAGGGCCTGGCACCGGGGAGCTGTTTTTT
CSVEVAGGPGTGELFF
>TRBJ2-7|TRBD1|15|-|TRBV6-5
TGTGCCAGCAGGCCCGGGACAGGGGTAGTCCACGAGCAGTACTTC
CASRPGTGVVHEQYF
>TRBJ2-7|-|13|once|TRBV2
TGTGCCAGCCCCCGGTGGTCCGGCGGCGAGCAGTACTTC
CASPRWSGGEQYF
>TRBJ2-7|TRBD1|14|-|TRBV28
TGTGCCAGCAGCCCTGGACAGGGCTCCTACGAGCAGTACTTC
CASSPGQGSYEQYF
>TRBJ1-5|TRBD1|13|-|TRBV2
TGTGCCAGCAGTACAGGGGGACGCCAGCCCCAGCATTTT
CASSTGGRQPQHF
>TRBJ1-4|-|14|once|TRBV19
TGTGCCAGCAGTTCCGGCAGGGAGAATGAAAAACTGTTTTTT
CASSSGRENEKLFF
>TRBJ2-2|-|14|-|TRBV6-5
TGTGCCAGCACCCTAAAGGGGTCGACCGGGGAGCTGTTTTTT
CASTLKGSTGELFF
>TRBJ1-3|-|15|-|TRBV7-3
TGTGCCAGCAGCCCCGGGCCGGGGGCTGGAAACACCATATATTTT
CASSPGPGAGNTIYF
>TRBJ2-5|-|15|-|TRBV11-1
TGTGCCAGCAGCTCGCCCATCCCGGGGCGTGAGACCCAGTACTTC
CASSSPIPGRETQYF
>TRBJ1-1|-|11|-|TRBV12-3/TRBV12-4
TGTGCCAGCAGCCAGGGGTCCGGAACTTTCTTT
CASSQGSGTFF
>TRBJ1-5|-|16|-|TRBV13
TGTGCCAGCAGGTTAGGGGGAGGTTATAGCAATCAGCCCCAGCATTTT
CASRLGGGYSNQPQHF
>TRBJ2-3|TRBD2|19|-|TRBV19
TGTGCCACCAAATTTTCGGCCCTAGCGGGAGTAAGAGGCACAGATACGCAGTATTTT
CATKFSALAGVRGTDTQYF
>TRBJ2-4|-|17|-|TRBV19
TGTGCCAGTAGTATAGTCTTCAGGGTCGAAACCAAAAACATTCAGTACTTC
CASSIVFRVETKNIQYF
>TRBJ2-3|TRBD2|15|once|TRBV7-3
TGTGCCAGCAGCCCGGGGGGGCTCTCCGGAGATACGCAGTATTTT
CASSPGGLSGDTQYF
>TRBJ1-2|-|13|-|TRBV2
TGTGCCAGCACGGGGGACGGAAACTATGGCTACACCTTC
CASTGDGNYGYTF
>TRBJ1-2|-|11|-|TRBV7-8
TGTGCCAGCAGCCTAACCTATGGCTACACCTTC
CASSLTYGYTF
>TRBJ2-2|TRBD1|14|-|TRBV18
TGTGCCACCGCAGGGGGCGCGAACACCGGGGAGCTGTTTTTT
CATAGGANTGELFF
>TRBJ2-7|-|13|once|TRBV28
TGTGCCAGCAAGAGGACCGAAGACATGGGGCAGTACTTC
CASKRTEDMGQYF
>TRBJ1-2|TRBD1|13|-|TRBV5-1
TGCGCCAGCAGGACAGAACAGGGGTATGGCTACACCTTC
CASRTEQGYGYTF
>TRBJ2-1|TRBD2|14|-|TRBV19
TGTGCCAGTGGTCTAGCGGGCATCCACTATGAGCAGTTCTTC
CASGLAGIHYEQFF
>TRBJ1-2|-|12|once|TRBV19
TGTGCCAGTAATCGGGGTTTCTATGGCTACACCTTC
CASNRGFYGYTF
>TRBJ2-7|-|9|-|TRBV20-1
TGCAGTGCTAGAGGCAACAGGGCCTTC
CSARGNRAF
>TRBJ2-5|TRBD1|16|once|TRBV6-2/TRBV6-3
TGTGCCAGCAGTTACCTATCCGGGACAGGTCAAGAGACCCAGTACTTC
CASSYLSGTGQETQYF
>TRBJ2-1|TRBD1|14|-|TRBV9
TGTGCCAGCAGCGTCGGACAGGAGTTTAATGAGCAGTTCTTC
CASSVGQEFNEQFF
>TRBJ1-6|-|15|-|TRBV28
TGTGCCAGCAGTTCCCGGGCAGGGGCCAATTCACCCCTCCACTTT
CASSSRAGANSPLHF
>TRBJ2-7|TRBD1|13|-|TRBV2
TGTGCCAGCAGTCCGGACAGGGCCGACGAGCAGTACTTC
CASSPDRADEQYF
>TRBJ2-5|-|11|once|TRBV20-1
TGCAGTGCTGGGGGGCCAGAGACCCAGTACTTC
CSAGGPETQYF
>TRBJ2-7|-|11|-|TRBV12-3/TRBV12-4
TGTGCCAGCAGCCTCACCTACGAGCAGTACTTC
CASSLTYEQYF
>TRBJ1-6|-|15|-|TRBV28
TGTGCCAGCAGTGGGGAAAGCTCCTATAATTCACCCCTCCACTTT
CASSGESSYNSPLHF
>TRBJ2-7|TRBD2|15|once|TRBV3-1/TRBV3-2
TGTGCCAGCAGCCGGGAGGGTATAGGCTCCTACGAGCAGTACTTC
CASSREGIGSYEQYF
>TRBJ2-7|TRBD1|14|-|TRBV10-3
TGTGCCATCAGTGGGGCAGGGGGTACCTACGAGCAGTACTTC
CAISGAGGTYEQYF